This entry features one TCR beta chain sequence. Its antigen is undetermined. The sample belongs to a study of T cell responses to AZD1222 COVID-19 vaccine. General study results and limits: Vaccine-associated CD4 TCRs ranged over spike, dominating at 160-218 and 743-854.

Clones were read by immunoSEQ multiplex PCR, and TCRdb kept only the in-frame ones, dropping some. This sample has 150,000 to 180,000 clones, with 70% to 90% found just once. The CDR3 runs 11 residues. The V and J ends lost 4 bases and 8 bases respectively, with 8 bases between them. Germline V CDR1 and CDR2: KGHSH, LQKENI. This chain connects TRBV18 to TRBJ1-1, with D possibly being TRBD1 (5 bases). Sequences were derived from peripheral blood, sampled after recovery from COVID-19. This sequence was found in an adult who had recovered from COVID-19. The CDR3 DNA reads as TGTGCCAGCTCACGGGGGTTCGAAGCTTTCTTT. Protein product: CASSRGFEAFF.